This T cell receptor beta chain emerged from a study of Ad26.COV2.S vaccination and SARS-CoV-2 variants. General study findings and limits: Vaccine recipients showed a spike-specific TCR breadth that was higher than in placebo recipients.

The repertoire was sequenced with immunoSEQ multiplex PCR; TCRdb's copy has only in-frame clones and lacks some. The sample has more than 85,000 clones, less than 85% seen once. With respect to this clone: As yet, its antigen is unknown.

The sequencing used peripheral blood, collected after recovery from COVID-19. The receptor's source is a human donor who had recovered from COVID-19.

CDR3 sequence (DNA): TGTGCCAGCAGCTATGGACAGGGCACTGAAGCTTTCTTT. It codes for CASSYGQGTEAFF. The chain combines TRBV5-4 with TRBJ1-1, with TRBD1 matching 8 bases. V dropped 3 bases and J dropped 4; count of bases not matched to a gene: 2. This CDR3 is 13 amino acids long. Per germline, CDR1 SGHNT and CDR2 YYREEE (reference sequence).